Shown below are 19 T cell receptor beta chains from a single sample sequenced in a study of T cells in Graves' hyperthyroidism and ophthalmopathy. TCR beta CDR3 region amplification was performed from RNA transcripts. Using the HTBI primer set, a first-round RT-PCR was run on the TCR CDR3. TCRdb passed the multiplex PCR reads through MiXCR, listing each CDR3 protein once. Among nearly 600,000 distinct CDR3 sequences listed, approximately 15% were seen once. The material sequenced was blood. The receptors shown here come from a woman under 30 with Graves' ophthalmopathy.

This clonotype was detected only a few times. The V call is TRBV2, the J call TRBJ2-7; 10 nucleotides agree with TRBD2. The CDR3 has 14 residues. J lost 5 bases, V lost 5 bases, and 6 bases had no gene match. Germline CDR1 reads SNHLY; CDR2 reads FYNNEI. The CDR3 DNA sequence: TGTGCCAGCAGTCCTAGCGGGAGAAGGGACGAGCAGTACTTC. It translates to CASSPSGRRDEQYF.

The chain employs TRBV5-4 and TRBJ2-1; a weak D match, TRBD2 (5 bases). Trimming removed 2 bases from V and 2 bases from J, with 11 bases in between. The CDR3 is 15 amino acids. CDR1 is SGHNT, CDR2 YYREEE, per germline (reference sequence). Here the CDR3 DNA reads TGTGCCAGCAGCTTAGCGGCCAACCCCTACAATGAGCAGTTCTTC. Protein product: CASSLAANPYNEQFF.

This clonotype was counted ten times or more. The chain links TRBV12-3 or TRBV12-4 to TRBJ2-5, with 9 bases fitting TRBD2. The CDR3 sequence is 15 residues long. The trim removed 5 bases at V and 2 bases at J, leaving 6 bases unmatched. In nucleotides, the CDR3 is TGTGCCAGCAGTCAGACTAGCGGAGCTCAAGAGACCCAGTACTTC. Protein: CASSQTSGAQETQYF.

This chain uses TRBV24-1 with TRBJ1-5, with 11 bases aligning to TRBD1. CDR1 KGHDR and CDR2 SFDVKD come from the germline V gene. After removal of 10 bases from V and 5 bases from J, the junction contained 3 bases not matched to a gene. CDR3 length: 13 amino acids. For the CDR3, the DNA is TGTGCCACTCGGGACAGGGGGGATCAGCCCCAGCATTTT. Protein product: CATRDRGDQPQHF.

This clonotype was observed many times. The chain couples TRBV5-1 to TRBJ2-7; a weak D match, TRBD2 (6 bases). Germline V CDR1 and CDR2: SGHRS, YFSETQ. V was trimmed by 6 bases and J by 0 bases, leaving 10 bases between them. The CDR3 contains 13 residues. CDR3 in DNA: TGCGCCAGCAACAGCGGGCACTCCTACGAGCAGTACTTC. Residues: CASNSGHSYEQYF.

The table lists this clonotype with many counts. Here the CDR3 reads CASSQVRLKGYEQYF. In DNA form, the CDR3 reads TGCGCCAGCAGCCAAGTTCGGTTAAAGGGCTACGAGCAGTACTTC. The chain is built from TRBV4-1 and TRBJ2-7; D unresolved. The length of the CDR3 is 15 residues. Trimming removed 1 base from V and 3 bases from J, with 13 bases in between. Looked up from germline, CDR1 is MGHRA and CDR2 is YSYEKL.

As to this clonotype: Being one base from a much bigger clone, this may be a read error. The chain joins TRBV12-3 or TRBV12-4 to TRBJ1-6, with D tentatively TRBD1 (5 bases). The CDR3 length is 14 residues. CDR3 residues: CASSLEGRNSPPHF. The CDR3 DNA sequence: TGTGCCAGCAGTTTAGAGGGGAGAAATTCACCCCCCCACTTT.

This clonotype showed up many times. The genes are TRBV3-1 and TRBJ1-4; TRBD1 matches 9 bases. The ends lost 1 base at V and 4 bases at J; junction bases unmatched: 4. The CDR3 runs to 16 residues. Germline V lookup: CDR1 LGHDT, CDR2 YNNKEL (reference sequence). The CDR3 sequence is CASSQVGTGNNEKLFF. The CDR3 DNA sequence: TGTGCCAGCAGCCAAGTAGGGACAGGGAATAATGAAAAACTGTTTTTT. Based on the CDR3 plus reference TRBV3-1 and TRBJ1-4, the full variable domain is DTAVSQTPKYLVTQMGNDKSIKCEQNLGHDTMYWYKQDSKKFLKIMFSYNNKELIINETVPNRFSPKSPDKAHLNLHINSLELGDSAVYFCASSQVGTGNNEKLFFGSGTQLSVL.

This clonotype was seen many times. The rearrangement uses TRBV12-3 or TRBV12-4 and TRBJ1-2, with TRBD1 as a possible D gene (5 bases). This CDR3 contains 13 residues. Between the trimmed V and J ends, which lost 5 bases and 4 bases, there was a span of 11 bases. CDR3 sequence reads: CASSPRGIYGYTF. CDR3 coding DNA: TGTGCCAGCAGTCCCCGGGGCATCTATGGCTACACCTTC.

On this clonotype: A much larger clone differs from this one at a single base, so this may be a read error. This rearrangement joins TRBV19 to TRBJ1-1; D uncertain. This CDR3 is built from 18 residues. The germline CDR1 and CDR2 sequences are LNHDA and SQIVND (reference sequence). This chain's CDR3 is CANSTTGSSITHGTEAFF. The CDR3 coding sequence is TGTGCCAATAGTACCACCGGGAGCTCAATCACTCATGGCACTGAAGCTTTCTTT.

This clonotype occurred a few times. The chain employs TRBV6-2 or TRBV6-3 and TRBJ1-2; weak D call: TRBD1 (6 bases). The V end was cut by 5 bases, the J end by 4 bases, with 17 bases between. This CDR3 contains 15 residues. The germline gives CDR1 MNHEY, CDR2 SVGEGT. The CDR3 loop reads CASSGGQGAFYGYTF. The CDR3 region has the DNA TGTGCCAGCAGTGGGGGGCAGGGAGCTTTCTATGGCTACACCTTC.

This clonotype appeared once. This may be a read error: a much more frequent sequence differs by one nucleotide. The V call is TRBV28, the J call TRBJ2-2; 15 bases are a match to TRBD2. Germline loops: CDR1 MDHEN, CDR2 SYDVKM. V was clipped by 6 bases and J by 6 bases; unmatched bases: 14. CDR3 length: 19 amino acids. DNA of the CDR3: TGTGCCAGCAGCCCAGCCCTTGGACTAGCGGGAGGGTTATCCGGGGAGCTGTTTTTT. Protein: CASSPALGLAGGLSGELFF.

The chain combines TRBV27 with TRBJ2-1; TRBD2 aligns across 12 bases. The V gene end was trimmed by 5 bases and the J gene end by 4 bases; junction bases not matched to a gene: 6. Germline V lookup: CDR1 MNHEY, CDR2 SMNVEV (reference sequence). CDR3 length equals 16 residues. Here the CDR3 reads CASSPGLAGRYNEQFF. The CDR3, as DNA: TGTGCCAGCAGTCCAGGACTAGCGGGACGATACAATGAGCAGTTCTTC.

This clonotype was observed at least ten times. The rearrangement uses TRBV3-1 and TRBJ2-1; 9 bases fit TRBD1. CDR3 length equals 21 residues. Per germline, CDR1 LGHDT and CDR2 YNNKEL (reference sequence). Trimming at V came to 4 bases and at J to 0 bases, leaving 19 bases not matched to a gene. The CDR3 DNA sequence: TGTGCCAGCAGCCTCTTCACAGCCGGGACAGGGATCAAGAGCTCCTACAATGAGCAGTTCTTC. It yields the protein CASSLFTAGTGIKSSYNEQFF.

As for this clonotype: This may come from a read error, since a much larger clone is one base off. The chain is built from TRBV20-1 and TRBJ2-5, with D hard to call. Per the germline V gene, CDR1 is DFQATT and CDR2 is SNEGSKA (reference sequence). Trimming removed 7 bases from V and 4 bases from J, with 19 bases in between. The CDR3 has 14 residues. The CDR3 coding sequence is TGCAGTGTCGAGAATCCTCCTGAGCGAGAGACCCAGTACTTC. Residues: CSVENPPERETQYF.

This clonotype was found many times. The genes are TRBV6-1 and TRBJ2-7; 12 bases match TRBD1. The CDR3 has 14 residues. From germline, CDR1 is MNHNS and CDR2 SASEGT. V lost 4 bases and J lost 6; bases outside the gene matches: 4. This CDR3 is CASSGGTGGGEQYF. Written as DNA, the CDR3 is TGTGCCAGCAGTGGCGGGACAGGGGGCGGCGAGCAGTACTTC.

This clonotype occurred a few times. This chain links TRBV9 with TRBJ1-5; 7 bases line up with TRBD1. J gave up 9 bases and V 3 bases, and 9 bases lay outside the gene matches. Germline V gene data show CDR1 as SGDLS and CDR2 as YYNGEE. CDR3 size: 14 residues. CDR3 sequence reads: CASSADRALGPQHF. CDR3 nucleotides: TGTGCCAGCAGCGCCGACAGGGCGCTGGGGCCCCAGCATTTT.

This clonotype was recorded at least ten times. The chain links TRBV30 to TRBJ2-3, with TRBD2 matching over 9 bases. Germline V gives CDR1 GTSNPN, CDR2 SVGIG (reference sequence). This CDR3 region has 16 residues. The J segment lost 2 bases and the V segment lost 0 bases, leaving 6 bases of the junction unmatched. CDR3 nucleotides: TGTGCCTGGAGTGTAGTTGCGGGAGGGCTCACAGATACGCAGTATTTT. This gives the protein CAWSVVAGGLTDTQYF.

The V call is TRBV20-1, the J call TRBJ2-7, with TRBD2 matching over 7 bases. V lost 6 bases and J lost 7; bases outside the gene matches: 18. The CDR3 spans 15 residues. Germline assignment: CDR1 DFQATT and CDR2 SNEGSKA (reference sequence). The CDR3 nucleotides read TGCAGTGCCAACGGACCTAGCGGATTTTGGGTTGAGCAGTACTTC. This encodes CSANGPSGFWVEQYF.